A single sample gave rise to the 2 T cell receptor beta chains below, sequenced in a study of cytomegalovirus exposure and HLA in healthy donors. The PCR ran on 60 Vbeta and 13 Jbeta primers. Method: immunoSEQ multiplex PCR; TCRdb's copy keeps in-frame clones and lacks some. The table has around 100,000 clones, around 64% seen once. Sequencing was carried out using PBMCs. The receptors come from a man in his thirties or forties in good health and CMV-seropositive.

This clone was seen a handful of times. The same CDR3 is also encoded by other DNA sequences in this sample. The chain's CDR3 is CASSVPLGQNYGYTF. DNA for the CDR3: TGTGCCAGCAGCGTACCTCTTGGACAGAACTATGGCTACACCTTC. The V call is TRBV9, the J call TRBJ1-2; TRBD1 is a possible D gene (6 bases). V was trimmed by 1 base and J by 2 bases, leaving 12 bases between them. The germline CDR1 and CDR2 sequences are SGDLS and YYNGEE. The length of the CDR3 is 15 residues.

The CDR3 DNA is TGTGCCAGTAGTACGCAGGGCGTTACAGATACGCAGTATTTT. It yields the protein CASSTQGVTDTQYF. This rearrangement joins TRBV19 to TRBJ2-3; maybe TRBD1 (5 bases). Germline CDR1 reads LNHDA; CDR2 reads SQIVND (reference sequence). V was cut by 4 bases and J by 3 bases, with 11 bases left in between. CDR3 length: 14 amino acids.